This TCR beta chain was identified in a study of T cell changes during pregnancy in multiple sclerosis. Using immunoSEQ multiplex PCR, the repertoire was profiled, and TCRdb retains in-frame clones only, with some absent. The table records roughly 60,000 clones, about 90% of them present only once. J lost 3 bases, V lost 5 bases, and 5 bases had no gene match. The CDR3 length is 15 residues. Germline assignment: CDR1 SGHRS and CDR2 YFSETQ. V gene TRBV5-1 combines with J gene TRBJ2-7, with TRBD2 identical over 13 bases. This material consisted of peripheral blood, taken in the second trimester of pregnancy. The receptor's source is a female donor in good health, enrolled as a control in a pregnancy study. This CDR3 reads CASRWTSGRHYEQYF. The CDR3 region has the DNA TGCGCCAGCAGGTGGACTAGCGGGAGACACTACGAGCAGTACTTC.